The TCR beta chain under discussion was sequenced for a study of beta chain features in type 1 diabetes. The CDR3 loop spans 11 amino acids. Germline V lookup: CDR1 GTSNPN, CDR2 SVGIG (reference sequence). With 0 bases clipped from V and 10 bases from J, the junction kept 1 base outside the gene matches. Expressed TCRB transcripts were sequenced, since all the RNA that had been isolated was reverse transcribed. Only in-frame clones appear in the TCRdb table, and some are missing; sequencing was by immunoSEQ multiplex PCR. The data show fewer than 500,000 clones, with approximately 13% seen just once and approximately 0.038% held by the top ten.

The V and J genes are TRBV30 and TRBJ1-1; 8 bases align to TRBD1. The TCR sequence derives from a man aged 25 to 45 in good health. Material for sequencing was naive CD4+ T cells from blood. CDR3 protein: CAWSVTGGAFF. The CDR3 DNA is TGTGCCTGGAGTGTTACAGGGGGAGCTTTCTTT.